The rows below give T cell receptor beta chains drawn from one sample of a study of blood T cell repertoires in COVID-19. Profiled with immunoSEQ multiplex PCR; TCRdb holds only in-frame clones, not every one. Found here are more than 250,000 clones, roughly 90% of them singletons; the top ten hold under 7.5%. Source material: peripheral blood. The receptors shown here come from a man younger than 30 who had recovered from COVID-19. The CDR3 runs from the conserved cysteine through the conserved F or W. Each record gives: CDR3 protein, V gene, J gene.

CAISDQLAGANTQYF	TRBV10-3	TRBJ2-3
CASSPRGGYEQYF	TRBV12-3/TRBV12-4	TRBJ2-7
CASSQAFGTVDNSPLHF	TRBV4-2	TRBJ1-6
CASVATEAFF	TRBV19	TRBJ1-1
CASSSEDRALKAFF	TRBV5-6	TRBJ1-1
CASSAGQGRSYEQYF	TRBV9	TRBJ2-7
CASSFGVTSGFQYF	TRBV7-2	TRBJ2-4
CASSLSQGGQFF	TRBV12-3/TRBV12-4	TRBJ2-1
CASSLHASPLSGNTIYF	TRBV27	TRBJ1-3
CASSPGTQGNTIYF	TRBV5-1	TRBJ1-3
CASSHSPLAGPYEAFF	TRBV16	TRBJ1-1
CASSLSGGSNSPLHF	TRBV5-6	TRBJ1-6
CASSVAAGVNEKLFF	TRBV9	TRBJ1-4
CAWTEGGLFNEQFF	TRBV30	TRBJ2-1
CASSIEGGGKSEQFF	TRBV19	TRBJ2-1
CASSLRVSINYGYTF	TRBV7-2	TRBJ1-2
CAISEYRDSYGYTF	TRBV10-3	TRBJ1-2
CASSESSYEQYF	TRBV6-1	TRBJ2-7
CASSSAPGTGPGELFF	TRBV5-1	TRBJ2-2
CASSETSLGENTIYF	TRBV6-1	TRBJ1-3
CASSPNRGGNTEAFF	TRBV18	TRBJ1-1